The source of this T cell receptor beta chain is a study of T cells in Graves' hyperthyroidism and ophthalmopathy (dated by TCRdb to the late 2010s). Regarding the study in general: Peripheral blood samples were taken at the time of initial diagnosis, prior to any treatment. After sampling, hyperthyroidism patients received methimazole starting at 30 mg daily, and ophthalmopathy patients received high-dose intravenous methylprednisolone. In more than five Graves' hyperthyroidism patients, the study also compared T-cell repertoires from thyroid tissue with T-cell repertoires from blood. For training and testing, the 100 or so patients in the discovery cohort were randomly divided in a 7:3 ratio. Prospective prediction of ophthalmopathy was tested in an independent validation cohort of some 19 hyperthyroidism patients and 17 patients who later progressed to ophthalmopathy. A discovery cohort of approximately 100 patients, 43 with Graves' ophthalmopathy and roughly 59 with stable Graves' hyperthyroidism, was used to find distinguishing TCR V-J signatures. The paper reports TCR Vbeta CDR3 sequencing of over 120 peripheral blood samples: fewer than 50 ophthalmopathy, under 85 hyperthyroidism and 17 progressor patients. The paper's findings and limits, for the study overall: Sample size was not statistically predetermined, and blinding of investigators to group allocation was not performed. In validation, progression to ophthalmopathy was predicted by the model with 70.59% sensitivity and 72% to 85% specificity, a median of approximately 6.5 months before onset. A 13 V-J signature model separated ophthalmopathy from stable hyperthyroidism, with roughly 88% sensitivity and roughly 84% specificity in cross-validation and 80%/75% in testing. Most expanded thyroid clonotypes (frequency above 0.001) were also detected in blood, a finding suggesting that blood repertoires may reflect thyroid immune responses.

V and J are trimmed by 5 bases and 8 bases, and the gene matches miss 17 bases of the junction. The cysteine opens and the phenylalanine closes a CDR3 of 17 amino acids. Only the CDR3 region is kept as DNA, spanning 51 bases read in frame from base 1. The germline V gene specifies SGHRS as CDR1 and YFSETQ as CDR2. Amplification of TCR beta CDR3 regions was carried out from RNA transcripts. The first round of RT-PCR for the TCR CDR3 was performed with the HTBI primer set and the Qiagen OneStep RT-PCR kit. Libraries were constructed in a second round of multiplex PCR, after which size selection and purification were carried out. Sequencing of the libraries was done on an Illumina HiSeq2000 using paired-end 100 bp reads. For the original study's pipeline: SOAPnuke was used to process the raw data, removing reads that contained adapters or uncalled bases, had a mean Phred below 15, or lacked an exact match to the constant primer or identifier. COPE v1.2.5 was used to merge the high-quality paired reads, and each unique nucleotide sequence was defined as a clonotype. Clonotypes were aligned to IMGT TRBV, TRBD and TRBJ reference segments using MiTCR v1.1. The analysis included only V-J combinations with a frequency above 0.0001, which together covered 99% to 99.2% of the repertoires. A TCS score was defined as the ratio of F50 (clonal expansion) to E x V (chaos), with BLOSUM62-based TCRdist applied between CDR3 peptides within each V-J. Welch's t-statistics and random forest reduced some 510 V-J features to 10 to 15, which were used in a naive Bayes classifier (R e1071). TCRdb trimmed public reads at Q25 via fastp, called clones via MiXCR and kept in-frame beta chains. Entries that share a CDR3 protein sequence are merged under the most common genes and DNA. None of the V and J calls come from the authors' own analysis; TCRdb made them. For this sample there are some 500,000 distinct CDR3 sequences; around an eighth appear just once. The biggest ten clones account for less than 20% of the sample.

This clonotype was picked up many times. Its target antigen remains unknown. The sample holds no much larger clone one base away, and base qualities are not on file. A patient counted as having stable Graves' hyperthyroidism if no progression to ophthalmopathy occurred over 18 months of follow-up. Hyperthyroidism patients were newly diagnosed, with disease duration under 2 months, and aged 18 to 65 years. Any patient with an uncontrolled infection, another autoimmune disease, pregnancy or lactation was excluded. Clinical symptoms, serum thyroxine and TRAb, thyroid ultrasound, and orbital computed tomography formed the basis for the diagnoses. PBMCs were isolated from more than 9 ml of fresh peripheral blood by Ficoll-Paque density gradient centrifugation. Trizol reagent was used to extract total RNA, and RNA quality was then checked on an Agilent 2100 Bioanalyzer.

The rearranged segments are TRBV5-1 and TRBJ2-1, and TRBD1 aligns with 9 junction nucleotides. This TCR was recovered from a woman aged 18-35 years with Graves' hyperthyroidism. Sequenced: blood. The nucleotides read TGCGCCAGCAGTTTCATCTCCGGGACAGGGAATCTCGATGAGCAGTTCTTC. This codes for CASSFISGTGNLDEQFF.